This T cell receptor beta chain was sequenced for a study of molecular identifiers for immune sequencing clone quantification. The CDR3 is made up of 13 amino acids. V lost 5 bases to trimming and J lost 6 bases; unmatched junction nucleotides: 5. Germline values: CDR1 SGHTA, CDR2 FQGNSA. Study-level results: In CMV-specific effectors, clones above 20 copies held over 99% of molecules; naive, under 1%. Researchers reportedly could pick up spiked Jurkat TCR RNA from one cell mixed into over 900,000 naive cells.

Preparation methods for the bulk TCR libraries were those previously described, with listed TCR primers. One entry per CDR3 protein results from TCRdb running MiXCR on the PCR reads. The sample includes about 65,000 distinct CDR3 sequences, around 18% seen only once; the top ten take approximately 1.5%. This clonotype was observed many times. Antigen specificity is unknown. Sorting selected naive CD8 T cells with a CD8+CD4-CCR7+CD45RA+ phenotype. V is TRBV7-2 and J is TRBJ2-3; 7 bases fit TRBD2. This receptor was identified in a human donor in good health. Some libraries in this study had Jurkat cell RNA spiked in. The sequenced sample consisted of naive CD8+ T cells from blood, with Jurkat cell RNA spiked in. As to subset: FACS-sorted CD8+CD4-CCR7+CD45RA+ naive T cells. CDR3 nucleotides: TGTGCCAGCAGCCCCAGCGGGACTGATACGCAGTATTTT. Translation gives CASSPSGTDTQYF.